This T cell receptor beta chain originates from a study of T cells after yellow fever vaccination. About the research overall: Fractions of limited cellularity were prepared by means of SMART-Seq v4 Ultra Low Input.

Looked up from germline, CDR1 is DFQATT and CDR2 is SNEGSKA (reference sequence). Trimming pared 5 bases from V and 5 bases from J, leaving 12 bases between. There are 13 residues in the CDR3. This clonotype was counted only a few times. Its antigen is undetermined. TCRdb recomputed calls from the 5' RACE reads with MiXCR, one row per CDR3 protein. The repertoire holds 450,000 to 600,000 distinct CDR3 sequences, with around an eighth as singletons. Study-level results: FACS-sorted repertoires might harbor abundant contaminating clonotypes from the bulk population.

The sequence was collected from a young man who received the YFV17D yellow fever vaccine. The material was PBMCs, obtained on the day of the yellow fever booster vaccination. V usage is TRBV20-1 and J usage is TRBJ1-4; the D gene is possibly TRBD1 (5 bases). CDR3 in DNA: TGCAGTGCTTTCAGGGTAGAGAATGAAAAACTGTTTTTT. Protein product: CSAFRVENEKLFF.